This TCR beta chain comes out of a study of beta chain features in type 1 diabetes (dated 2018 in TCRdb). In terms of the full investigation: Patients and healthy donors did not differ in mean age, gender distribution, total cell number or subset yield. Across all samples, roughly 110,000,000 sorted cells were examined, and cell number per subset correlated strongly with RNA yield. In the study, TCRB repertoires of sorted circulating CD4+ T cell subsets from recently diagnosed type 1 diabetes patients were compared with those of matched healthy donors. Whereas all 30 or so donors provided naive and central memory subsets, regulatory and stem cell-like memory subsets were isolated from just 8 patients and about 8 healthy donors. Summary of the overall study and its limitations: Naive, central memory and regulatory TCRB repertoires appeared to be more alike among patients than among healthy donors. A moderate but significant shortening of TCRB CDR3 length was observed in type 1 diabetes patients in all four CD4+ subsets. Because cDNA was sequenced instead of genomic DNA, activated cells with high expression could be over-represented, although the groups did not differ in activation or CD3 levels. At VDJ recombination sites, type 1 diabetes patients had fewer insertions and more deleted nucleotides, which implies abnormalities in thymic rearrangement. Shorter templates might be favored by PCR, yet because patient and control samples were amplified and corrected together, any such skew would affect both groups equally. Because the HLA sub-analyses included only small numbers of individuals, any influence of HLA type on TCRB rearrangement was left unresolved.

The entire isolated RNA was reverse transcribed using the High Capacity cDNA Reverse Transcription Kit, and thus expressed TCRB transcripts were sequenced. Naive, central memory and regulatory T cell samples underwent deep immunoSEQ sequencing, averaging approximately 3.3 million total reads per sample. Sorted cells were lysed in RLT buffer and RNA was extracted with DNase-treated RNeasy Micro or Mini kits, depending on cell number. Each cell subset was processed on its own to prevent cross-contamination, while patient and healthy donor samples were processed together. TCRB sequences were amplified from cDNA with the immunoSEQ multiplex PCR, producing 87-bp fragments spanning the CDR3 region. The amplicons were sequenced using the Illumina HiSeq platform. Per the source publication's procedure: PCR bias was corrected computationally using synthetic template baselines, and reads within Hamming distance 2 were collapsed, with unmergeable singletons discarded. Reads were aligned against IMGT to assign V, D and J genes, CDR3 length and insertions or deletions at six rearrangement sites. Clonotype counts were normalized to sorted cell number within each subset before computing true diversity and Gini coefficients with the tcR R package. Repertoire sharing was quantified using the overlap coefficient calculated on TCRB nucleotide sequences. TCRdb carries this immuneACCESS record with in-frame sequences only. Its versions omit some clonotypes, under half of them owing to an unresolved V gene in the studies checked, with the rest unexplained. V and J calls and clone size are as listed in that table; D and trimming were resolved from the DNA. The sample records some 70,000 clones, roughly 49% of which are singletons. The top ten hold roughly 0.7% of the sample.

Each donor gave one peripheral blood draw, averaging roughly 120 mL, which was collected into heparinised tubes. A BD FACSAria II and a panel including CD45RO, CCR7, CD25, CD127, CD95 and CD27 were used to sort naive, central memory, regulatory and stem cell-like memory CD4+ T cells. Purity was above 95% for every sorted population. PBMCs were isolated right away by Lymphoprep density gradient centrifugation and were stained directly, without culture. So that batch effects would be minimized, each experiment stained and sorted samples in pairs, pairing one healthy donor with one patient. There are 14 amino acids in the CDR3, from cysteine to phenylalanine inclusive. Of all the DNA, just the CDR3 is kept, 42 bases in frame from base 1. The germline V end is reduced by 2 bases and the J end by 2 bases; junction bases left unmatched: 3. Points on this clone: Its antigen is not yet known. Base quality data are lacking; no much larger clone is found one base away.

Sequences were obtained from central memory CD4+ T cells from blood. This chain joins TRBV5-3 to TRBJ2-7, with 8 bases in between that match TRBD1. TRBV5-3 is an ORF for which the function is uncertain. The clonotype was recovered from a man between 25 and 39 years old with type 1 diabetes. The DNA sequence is TGTGCCAGAAGCTTCGGGACAGGAGCCTACGAGCAGTACTTC. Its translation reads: CARSFGTGAYEQYF.